What follows describes a single TCR beta chain. Its target is unknown. The CDR3 extends over 14 amino acids. Germline-derived CDR1 and CDR2 are SNHLY and FYNNEI. With 3 bases removed from V and 4 bases from J, the gap between germline ends came to 12 bases. The source of the sample is a study of CD8+ T cells in alopecia areata. Researchers gathered lesional scalp punch biopsies and peripheral blood from patients with alopecia areata. PBMCs were stained for CD3, CD4 and CD8, and CD4+ and CD8+ T cells were sorted. As the sequencing template, cDNA was produced by extracting RNA and reverse transcribing it. Data came from immunoSEQ multiplex PCR; TCRdb stores just in-frame clones and leaves some out. Of about 150,000 clones detected, approximately 53% appear once; the ten largest clones hold just under 20%. Findings and limits, study-wide: Relative to normal scalp, lesional scalp, especially alopecia totalis/universalis, showed higher clonality. Unlike in mice, where it was clearer, TCR sharing across patients was less clear, possibly HLA-related.

The sequencing used CD8+ T cells sorted from blood, collected at week 0. The clonotype was recovered from a human donor with alopecia areata. The V and J genes are TRBV2 and TRBJ1-1, with D possibly matching TRBD1 (5 bases). CDR3 residues: CASSEGDGSTEAFF. The CDR3 DNA follows: TGTGCCAGCAGTGAGGGGGACGGTAGCACTGAAGCTTTCTTT.